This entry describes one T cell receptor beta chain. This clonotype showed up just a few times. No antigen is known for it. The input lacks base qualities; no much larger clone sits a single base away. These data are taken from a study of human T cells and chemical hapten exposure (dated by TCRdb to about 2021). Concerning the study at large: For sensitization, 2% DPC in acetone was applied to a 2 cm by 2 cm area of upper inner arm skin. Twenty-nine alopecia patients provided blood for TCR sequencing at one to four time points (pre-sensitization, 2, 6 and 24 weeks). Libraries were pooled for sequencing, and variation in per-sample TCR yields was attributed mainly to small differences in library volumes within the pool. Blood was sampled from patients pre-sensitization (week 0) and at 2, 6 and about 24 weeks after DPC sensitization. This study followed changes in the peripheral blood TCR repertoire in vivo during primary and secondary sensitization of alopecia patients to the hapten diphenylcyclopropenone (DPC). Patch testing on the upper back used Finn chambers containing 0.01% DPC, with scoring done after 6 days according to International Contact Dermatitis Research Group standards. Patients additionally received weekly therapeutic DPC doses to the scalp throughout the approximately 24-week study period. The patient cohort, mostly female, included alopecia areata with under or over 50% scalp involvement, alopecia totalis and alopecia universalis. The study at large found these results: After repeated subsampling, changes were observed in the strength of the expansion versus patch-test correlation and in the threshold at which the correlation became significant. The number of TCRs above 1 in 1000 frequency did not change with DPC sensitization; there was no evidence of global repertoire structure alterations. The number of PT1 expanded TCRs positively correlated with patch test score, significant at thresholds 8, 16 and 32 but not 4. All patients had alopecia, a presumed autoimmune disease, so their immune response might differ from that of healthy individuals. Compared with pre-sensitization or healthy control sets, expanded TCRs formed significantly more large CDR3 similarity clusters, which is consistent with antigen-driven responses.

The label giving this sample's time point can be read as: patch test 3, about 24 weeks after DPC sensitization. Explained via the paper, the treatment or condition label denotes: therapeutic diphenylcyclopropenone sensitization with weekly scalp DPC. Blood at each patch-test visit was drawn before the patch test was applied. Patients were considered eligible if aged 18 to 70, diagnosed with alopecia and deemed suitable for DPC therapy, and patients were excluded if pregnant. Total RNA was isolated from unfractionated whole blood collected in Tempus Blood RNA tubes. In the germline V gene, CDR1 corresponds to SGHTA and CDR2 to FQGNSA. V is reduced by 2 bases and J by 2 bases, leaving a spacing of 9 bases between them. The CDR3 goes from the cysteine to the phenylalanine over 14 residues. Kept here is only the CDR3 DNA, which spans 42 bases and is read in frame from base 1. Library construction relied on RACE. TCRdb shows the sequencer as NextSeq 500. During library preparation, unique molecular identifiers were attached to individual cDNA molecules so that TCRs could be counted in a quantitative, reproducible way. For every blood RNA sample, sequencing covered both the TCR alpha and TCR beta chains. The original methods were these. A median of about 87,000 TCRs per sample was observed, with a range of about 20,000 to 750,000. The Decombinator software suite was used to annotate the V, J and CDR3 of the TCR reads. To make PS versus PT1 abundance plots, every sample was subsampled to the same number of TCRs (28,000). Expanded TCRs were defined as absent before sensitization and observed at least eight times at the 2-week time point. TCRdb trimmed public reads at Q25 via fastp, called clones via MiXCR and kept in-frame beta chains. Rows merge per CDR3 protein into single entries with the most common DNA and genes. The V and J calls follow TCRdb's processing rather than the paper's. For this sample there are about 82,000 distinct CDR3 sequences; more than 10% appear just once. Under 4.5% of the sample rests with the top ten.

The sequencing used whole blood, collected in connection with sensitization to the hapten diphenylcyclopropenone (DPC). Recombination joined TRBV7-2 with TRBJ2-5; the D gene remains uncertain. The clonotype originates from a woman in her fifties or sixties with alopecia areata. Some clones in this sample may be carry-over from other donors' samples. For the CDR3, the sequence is CASSLRPVQETQYF. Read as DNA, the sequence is TGTGCCAGCAGCTTACGGCCGGTTCAAGAGACCCAGTACTTC.